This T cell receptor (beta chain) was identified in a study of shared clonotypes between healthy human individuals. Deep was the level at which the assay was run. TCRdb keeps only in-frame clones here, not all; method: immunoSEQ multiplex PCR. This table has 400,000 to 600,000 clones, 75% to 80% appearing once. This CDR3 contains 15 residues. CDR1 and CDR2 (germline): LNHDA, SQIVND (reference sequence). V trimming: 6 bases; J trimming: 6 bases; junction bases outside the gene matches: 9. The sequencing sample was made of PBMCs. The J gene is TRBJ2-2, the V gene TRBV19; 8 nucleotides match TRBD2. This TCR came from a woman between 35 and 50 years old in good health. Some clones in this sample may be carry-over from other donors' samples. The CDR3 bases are TGTGCCAGTAGAACCGGGGGGGTTAGGTCCGGGGAGCTGTTTTTT. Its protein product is CASRTGGVRSGELFF.